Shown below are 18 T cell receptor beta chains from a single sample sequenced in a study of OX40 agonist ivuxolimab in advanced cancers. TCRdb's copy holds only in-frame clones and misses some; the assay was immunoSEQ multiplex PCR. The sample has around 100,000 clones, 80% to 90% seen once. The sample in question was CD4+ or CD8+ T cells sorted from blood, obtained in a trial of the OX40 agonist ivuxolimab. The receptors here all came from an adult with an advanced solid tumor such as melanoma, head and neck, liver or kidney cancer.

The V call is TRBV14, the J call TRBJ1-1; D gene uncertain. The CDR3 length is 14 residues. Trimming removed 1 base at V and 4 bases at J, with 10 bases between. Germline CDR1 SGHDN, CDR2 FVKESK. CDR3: CASSQVGWVTEAFF. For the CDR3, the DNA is TGTGCCAGCAGCCAAGTAGGATGGGTCACTGAAGCTTTCTTT.

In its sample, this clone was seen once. CDR3 residues: CASSGDHGANEQFF. CDR3 DNA sequence: TGCGCCAGCAGCGGGGACCACGGGGCCAATGAGCAGTTCTTC. J is TRBJ2-1 and V is TRBV5-1; D is possibly TRBD1 or TRBD2 (5 bases each). The germline gives CDR1 SGHRS, CDR2 YFSETQ. CDR3 size: 14 residues. V lost 4 bases, J lost 6 bases, and 14 bases lay in between.

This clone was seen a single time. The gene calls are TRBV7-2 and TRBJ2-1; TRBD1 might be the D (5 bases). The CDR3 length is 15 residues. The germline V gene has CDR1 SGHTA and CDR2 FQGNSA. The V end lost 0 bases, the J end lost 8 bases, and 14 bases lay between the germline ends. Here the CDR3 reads CASSLAFYRSHEQFF. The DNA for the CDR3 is TGTGCCAGCAGCTTAGCCTTTTACAGGTCGCATGAGCAGTTCTTC.

The CDR3 coding sequence is TGTGCCAGCAGCTTGGCCGCCAGCTCCTACGAGCAGTACTTC. Amino acid sequence: CASSLAASSYEQYF. The V and J genes are TRBV11-1 and TRBJ2-7; the D is unclear. Germline V lookup: CDR1 SGHAT, CDR2 FQDESV (reference sequence). Trimming took 3 bases from V and 0 from J, leaving 9 bases between them. The CDR3 length is 14 residues.

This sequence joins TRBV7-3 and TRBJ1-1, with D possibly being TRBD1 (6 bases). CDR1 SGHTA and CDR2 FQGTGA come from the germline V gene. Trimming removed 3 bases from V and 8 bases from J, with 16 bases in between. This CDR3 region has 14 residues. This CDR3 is CASSFSGPQGEAFF. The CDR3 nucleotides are TGTGCCAGCAGCTTTTCAGGTCCCCAGGGGGAAGCTTTCTTT.

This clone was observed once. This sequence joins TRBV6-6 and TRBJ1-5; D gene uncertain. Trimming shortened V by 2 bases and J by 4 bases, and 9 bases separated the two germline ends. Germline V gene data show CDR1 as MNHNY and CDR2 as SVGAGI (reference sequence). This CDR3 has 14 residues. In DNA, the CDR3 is TGTGCCAGCAGTTACCGTCACAGAAATCAGCCCCAGCATTTT. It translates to CASSYRHRNQPQHF.

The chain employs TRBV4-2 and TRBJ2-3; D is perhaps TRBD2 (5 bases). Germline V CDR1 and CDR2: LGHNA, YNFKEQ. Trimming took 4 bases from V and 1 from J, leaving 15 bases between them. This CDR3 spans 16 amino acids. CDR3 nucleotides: TGTGCCAGCAGCCTGGGAACTAGGGATGGCACAGATACGCAGTATTTT. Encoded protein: CASSLGTRDGTDTQYF.

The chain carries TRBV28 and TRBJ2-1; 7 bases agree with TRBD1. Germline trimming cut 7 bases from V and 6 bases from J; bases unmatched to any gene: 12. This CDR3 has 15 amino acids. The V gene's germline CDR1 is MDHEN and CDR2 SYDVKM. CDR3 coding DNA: TGTGCCAGCACCCTGGGGGACAGACGGAGCAATGAGCAGTTCTTC. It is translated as CASTLGDRRSNEQFF.

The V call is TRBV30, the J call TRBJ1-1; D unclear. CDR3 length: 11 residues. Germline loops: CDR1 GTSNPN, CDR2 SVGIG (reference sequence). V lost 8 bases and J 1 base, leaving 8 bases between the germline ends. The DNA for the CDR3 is TGTGCCGCGTCTAGGAACACTGAAGCTTTCTTT. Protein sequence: CAASRNTEAFF.

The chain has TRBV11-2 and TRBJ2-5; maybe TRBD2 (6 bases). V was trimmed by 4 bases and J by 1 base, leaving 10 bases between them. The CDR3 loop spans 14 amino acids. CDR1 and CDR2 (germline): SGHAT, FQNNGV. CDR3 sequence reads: CASSSLGGQETQYF. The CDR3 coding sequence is TGTGCCAGCAGCTCCCTGGGAGGCCAAGAGACCCAGTACTTC.

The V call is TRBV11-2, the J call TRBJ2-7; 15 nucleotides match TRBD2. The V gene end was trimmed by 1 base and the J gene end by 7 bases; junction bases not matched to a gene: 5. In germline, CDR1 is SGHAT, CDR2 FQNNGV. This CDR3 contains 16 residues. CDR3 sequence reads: CASSLGTSGRAGEQYF. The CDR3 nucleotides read TGTGCCAGCAGCTTAGGGACTAGCGGGAGGGCCGGGGAGCAGTACTTC. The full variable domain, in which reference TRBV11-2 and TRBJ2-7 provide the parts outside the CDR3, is EAGVAQSPRYKIIEKRQSVAFWCNPISGHATLYWYQQILGQGPKLLIQFQNNGVVDDSQLPKDRFSAERLKGVDSTLKIQPAKLEDSAVYLCASSLGTSGRAGEQYFGPGTRLTVT.

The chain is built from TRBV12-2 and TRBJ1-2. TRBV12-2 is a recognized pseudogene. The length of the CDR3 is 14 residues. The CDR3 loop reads CASRLASIRDGYTF. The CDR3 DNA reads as TGTGCAAGTCGCTTAGCGTCAATTAGGGATGGCTACACCTTC.

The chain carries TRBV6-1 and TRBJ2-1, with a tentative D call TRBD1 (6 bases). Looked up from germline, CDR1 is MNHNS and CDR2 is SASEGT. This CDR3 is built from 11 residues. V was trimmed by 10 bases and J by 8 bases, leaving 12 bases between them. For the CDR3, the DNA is TGTGCCACTAACCACAGGGATGAGCAGTTCTTC. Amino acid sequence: CATNHRDEQFF.

In DNA form, the CDR3 reads TGTGCCTGGAGTCGCGGGGCAGGTCGACAAGAGACCCAGTACTTC. It specifies CAWSRGAGRQETQYF. The chain couples TRBV30 to TRBJ2-5; D is perhaps TRBD2 (6 bases). The CDR3 runs to 15 residues. Trimming took 2 bases from V and 2 from J, leaving 15 bases between them. CDR1 is GTSNPN and CDR2 is SVGIG in the germline V gene (reference sequence).

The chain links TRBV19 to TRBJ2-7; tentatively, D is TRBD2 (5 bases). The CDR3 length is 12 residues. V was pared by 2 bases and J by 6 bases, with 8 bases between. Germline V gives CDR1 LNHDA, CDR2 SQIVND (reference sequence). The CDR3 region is CASSIRGGEQYF. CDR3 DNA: TGTGCCAGTAGTATAAGAGGAGGCGAGCAGTACTTC.

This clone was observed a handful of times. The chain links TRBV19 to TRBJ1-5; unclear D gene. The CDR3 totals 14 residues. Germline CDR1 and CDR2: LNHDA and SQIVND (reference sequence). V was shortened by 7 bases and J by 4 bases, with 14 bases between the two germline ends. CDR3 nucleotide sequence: TGTGCCAGTAATCCCGGGCGGCGAAATCAGCCCCAGCATTTT. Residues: CASNPGRRNQPQHF.

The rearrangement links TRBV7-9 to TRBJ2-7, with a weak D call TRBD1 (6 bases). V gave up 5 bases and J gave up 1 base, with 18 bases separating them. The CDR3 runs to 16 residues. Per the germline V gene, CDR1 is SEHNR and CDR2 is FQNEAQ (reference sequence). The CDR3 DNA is TGTGCCAGCAGCCTAGTGACAGGACCGCCATCCTACGAGCAGTACTTC. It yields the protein CASSLVTGPPSYEQYF.

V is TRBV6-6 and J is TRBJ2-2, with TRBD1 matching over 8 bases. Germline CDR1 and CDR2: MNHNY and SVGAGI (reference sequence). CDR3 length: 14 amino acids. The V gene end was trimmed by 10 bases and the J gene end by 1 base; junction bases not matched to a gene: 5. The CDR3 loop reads CAIPDRVNTGELFF. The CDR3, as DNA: TGTGCCATCCCGGACAGGGTGAACACCGGGGAGCTGTTTTTT.